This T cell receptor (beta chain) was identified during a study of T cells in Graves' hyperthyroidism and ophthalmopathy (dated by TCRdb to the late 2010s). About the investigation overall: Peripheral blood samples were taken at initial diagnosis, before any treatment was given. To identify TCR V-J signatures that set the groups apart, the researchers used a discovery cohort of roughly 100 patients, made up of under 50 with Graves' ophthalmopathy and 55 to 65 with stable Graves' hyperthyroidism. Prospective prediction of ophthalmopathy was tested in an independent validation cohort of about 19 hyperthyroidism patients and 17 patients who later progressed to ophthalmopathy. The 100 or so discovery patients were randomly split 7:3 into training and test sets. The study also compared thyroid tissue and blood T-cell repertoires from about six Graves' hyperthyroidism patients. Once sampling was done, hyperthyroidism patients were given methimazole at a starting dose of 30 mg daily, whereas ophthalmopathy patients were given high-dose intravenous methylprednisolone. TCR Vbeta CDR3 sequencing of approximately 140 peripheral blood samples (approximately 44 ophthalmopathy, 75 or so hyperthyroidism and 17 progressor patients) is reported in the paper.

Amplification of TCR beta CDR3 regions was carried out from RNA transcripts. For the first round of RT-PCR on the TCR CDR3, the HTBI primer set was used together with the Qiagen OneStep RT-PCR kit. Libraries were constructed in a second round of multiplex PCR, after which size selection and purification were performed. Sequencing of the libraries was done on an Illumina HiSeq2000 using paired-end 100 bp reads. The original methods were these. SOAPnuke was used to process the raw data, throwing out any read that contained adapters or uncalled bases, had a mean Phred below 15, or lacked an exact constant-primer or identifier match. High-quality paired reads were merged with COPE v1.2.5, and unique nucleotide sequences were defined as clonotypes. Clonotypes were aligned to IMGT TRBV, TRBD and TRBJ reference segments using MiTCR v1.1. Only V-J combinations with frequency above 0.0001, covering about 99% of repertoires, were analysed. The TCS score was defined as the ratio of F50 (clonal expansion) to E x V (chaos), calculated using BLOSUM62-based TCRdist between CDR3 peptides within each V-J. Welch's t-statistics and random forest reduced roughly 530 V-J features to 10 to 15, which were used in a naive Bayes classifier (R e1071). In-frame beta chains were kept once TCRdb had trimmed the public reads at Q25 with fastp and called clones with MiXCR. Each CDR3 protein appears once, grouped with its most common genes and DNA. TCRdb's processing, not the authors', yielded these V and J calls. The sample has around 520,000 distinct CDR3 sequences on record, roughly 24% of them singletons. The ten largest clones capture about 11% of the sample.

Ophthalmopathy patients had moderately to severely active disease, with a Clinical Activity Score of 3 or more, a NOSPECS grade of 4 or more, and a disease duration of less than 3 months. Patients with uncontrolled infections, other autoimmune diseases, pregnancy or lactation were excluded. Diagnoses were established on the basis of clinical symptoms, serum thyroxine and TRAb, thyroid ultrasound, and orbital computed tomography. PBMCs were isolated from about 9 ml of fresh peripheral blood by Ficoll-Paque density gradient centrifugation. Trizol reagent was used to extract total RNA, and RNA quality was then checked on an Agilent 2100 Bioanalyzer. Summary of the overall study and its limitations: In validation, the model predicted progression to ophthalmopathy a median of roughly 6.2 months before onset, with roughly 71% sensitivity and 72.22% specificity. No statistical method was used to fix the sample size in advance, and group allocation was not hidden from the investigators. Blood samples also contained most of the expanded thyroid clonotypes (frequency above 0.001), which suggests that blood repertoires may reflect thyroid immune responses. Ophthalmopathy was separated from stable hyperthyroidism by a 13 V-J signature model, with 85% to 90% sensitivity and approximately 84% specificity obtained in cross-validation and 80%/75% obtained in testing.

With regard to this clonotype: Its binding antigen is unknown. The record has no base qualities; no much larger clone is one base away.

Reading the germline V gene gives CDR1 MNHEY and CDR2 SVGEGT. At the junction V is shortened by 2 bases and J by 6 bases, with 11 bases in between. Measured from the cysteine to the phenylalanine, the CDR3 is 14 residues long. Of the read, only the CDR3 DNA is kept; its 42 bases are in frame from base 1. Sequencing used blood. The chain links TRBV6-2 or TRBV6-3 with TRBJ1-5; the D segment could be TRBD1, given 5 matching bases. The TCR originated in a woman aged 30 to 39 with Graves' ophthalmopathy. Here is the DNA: TGTGCCAGCAGTTACCTCGCAGGGAGTCAGCCCCAGCATTTT. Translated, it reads CASSYLAGSQPQHF.